Listed below are T cell receptor beta chains from one sample, sequenced in a study of blood T cells in healthy people across ages. TCRdb re-called the 5' RACE reads through MiXCR, storing one row per CDR3 protein. The repertoire includes around 790,000 distinct CDR3 sequences, roughly 44% of them detected once, and roughly a fifth sits in the top ten. The sample was blood. The receptors shown here come from a man in his fifties or sixties in good health. CDR3s include the opening cysteine and the closing phenylalanine or tryptophan. A D gene is named only where the DNA matches it firmly. The listing skips clone size in some rows; elsewhere it reads once, few, many or a size class.

TRBV2	TRBD1	TRBJ1-2	-	TGTGCCAGCAGTAGCGAACAGGGGAGCTATGGCTACACCTTC	CASSSEQGSYGYTF
TRBV20-1	-	TRBJ1-5	-	TGCAGTGCTAGAGATTCCTTTGGACAGTGGAATCAGCCCCAGCATTTT	CSARDSFGQWNQPQHF
TRBV7-9	-	TRBJ2-7	few	TGTGCCAGCAGCCAACAGGGCTCGAGCTCCTACGAGCAGTACTTC	CASSQQGSSSYEQYF
TRBV3-1	-	TRBJ2-7	few	TGTGCCAGCAGCCAACATCTTAAGGGGAACGAGCAGTACTTC	CASSQHLKGNEQYF
TRBV5-6	-	TRBJ2-1	few	TGTGCCAGCAGCTTGAGGTATGGGGATAATGAGCAGTTCTTC	CASSLRYGDNEQFF
TRBV7-9	-	TRBJ2-3	many	TGTGCCAGCAGCTTAGCTATAAGGACAGATACGCAGTATTTT	CASSLAIRTDTQYF
TRBV5-1	-	TRBJ2-2	-	TGCGCCAGCAGCTTGGTTCCTTTTACGAACACCGGGGAGCTGTTTTTT	CASSLVPFTNTGELFF
TRBV29-1	TRBD2	TRBJ2-3	few	TGCAGCGTCCGAGCTAGCGGCTCCACAGATACGCAGTATTTT	CSVRASGSTDTQYF
TRBV7-2	-	TRBJ2-7	-	TGTGCCAGCAGCTTAGGACTAGGGGGGCTCTTGTACGAGCAGTACTTC	CASSLGLGGLLYEQYF
TRBV20-1	-	TRBJ2-5	-	TGCAGTGCTAGAGATGGCCAGCAAGAGACCCAGTACTTC	CSARDGQQETQYF
TRBV24-1	-	TRBJ2-5	few	TGTGCCACCAGTGATGGGGCTGTAAGCTACCAAGAGACCCAGTACTTC	CATSDGAVSYQETQYF
TRBV3-1	TRBD2	TRBJ2-1	few	TGTGCCAGCAGCCAAGGCGGCGGGGGGCTATACAATGAGCAGTTCTTC	CASSQGGGGLYNEQFF
TRBV27	TRBD1	TRBJ1-1	once	TGTGCCAGCAGTGGACGGACAGGGGCCGGGGACACTGAAGCTTTCTTT	CASSGRTGAGDTEAFF
TRBV5-5	-	TRBJ2-3	few	TGTGCCAGCAGCTTGGGGCCAGGCCAAACGGGGGCAGATACGCAGTATTTT	CASSLGPGQTGADTQYF
TRBV28	-	TRBJ2-1	-	TGTGCCAGCAGTACTGGCTCCTACAATGAGCAGTTCTTC	CASSTGSYNEQFF
TRBV7-2	TRBD2	TRBJ2-7	-	TGTGCCAGCAGCTTAGGGTCTAGCGGGGGGTCCGAGCAGTACTTC	CASSLGSSGGSEQYF